The 8 T cell receptor beta chains below all came from one sample that was sequenced in a study of cytomegalovirus exposure and HLA in healthy donors. PCR employed 60 Vbeta and 13 Jbeta primers. The data were produced by immunoSEQ multiplex PCR, yet TCRdb's version contains in-frame clones alone and is incomplete. The table lists approximately 160,000 clones, over 75% of them singletons. Source material: PBMCs. The receptors here all came from a human donor in good health.

This sequence joins TRBV7-9 and TRBJ2-3; TRBD1 matches 11 bases. After removal of 5 bases from V and 2 bases from J, the junction contained 6 bases not matched to a gene. Germline V CDR1 and CDR2: SEHNR, FQNEAQ (reference sequence). The CDR3 is made up of 16 amino acids. The CDR3 nucleotides are TGTGCCAGCAGCAGAGGGACAGGGGGAAACACAGATACGCAGTATTTT. This gives the protein CASSRGTGGNTDTQYF.

This clone was detected only a few times. The genes are TRBV1 and TRBJ2-1; the tabulated D call, TRBD2, remains unverified against the DNA. TRBV1 has pseudogene status. The length of the CDR3 is 15 residues. CDR3 protein: CTSSQVASTYNEQFF. CDR3 sequence (DNA): TGCACCAGCAGCCAAGTAGCGAGTACCTACAATGAGCAGTTCTTC.

The J gene is TRBJ1-1, the V gene TRBV5-1; D perhaps matches TRBD1 (5 bases). The germline V gene encodes CDR1 SGHRS and CDR2 YFSETQ. The CDR3 spans 14 residues. Trimming cost V 5 bases and J 1 base, with 12 bases left between them. For the CDR3, the DNA is TGCGCCAGCAGTCTGGGGGGATGGAACACTGAAGCTTTCTTT. The encoded protein is CASSLGGWNTEAFF.

The chain recombines TRBV7-8 with TRBJ1-2, with D hard to call. This CDR3 comprises 14 residues. Germline V gene data show CDR1 as SGHVS and CDR2 as FQNEAQ. V lost 1 base to trimming and J lost 8 bases, with 14 bases between them. The CDR3: CASSLGRLPGGYTF. The DNA of the CDR3 is TGTGCCAGCAGCTTAGGGCGACTCCCGGGAGGCTACACCTTC. The full variable domain, rest sourced from reference TRBV7-8 and TRBJ1-2, is GAGVSQSPRYKVAKRGQDVALRCDPISGHVSLFWYQQALGQGPEFLTYFQNEAQLDKSGLPSDRFFAERPEGSVSTLKIQRTQQEDSAVYLCASSLGRLPGGYTFGSGTRLTVV.

This sequence joins TRBV5-1 and TRBJ2-5; the match to TRBD2 covers 8 bases. CDR3 length equals 15 residues. V shed 2 bases and J 4 bases; nucleotides not matched to a gene: 7. Germline lookup yields CDR1 SGHRS and CDR2 YFSETQ. CDR3 sequence reads: CASSFGAGGLETQYF. The CDR3 coding sequence is TGCGCCAGCAGCTTCGGGGCGGGGGGACTAGAGACCCAGTACTTC.

This clone has a single count. This chain joins TRBV9 and TRBJ2-7; no firm D call. The CDR3 has 17 residues. The germline V gene has CDR1 SGDLS and CDR2 YYNGEE. V gave up 3 bases and J gave up 0 bases, with 19 bases separating them. CDR3 sequence: CASSDHNPERSSYEQYF. CDR3 DNA: TGTGCCAGCAGCGACCATAATCCCGAGAGGAGCTCCTACGAGCAGTACTTC.

The rearrangement uses TRBV7-2 and TRBJ1-2, with 7 bases fitting TRBD1. V lost 2 bases to trimming and J lost 3 bases; unmatched junction nucleotides: 6. The germline gives CDR1 SGHTA, CDR2 FQGNSA. The length of the CDR3 is 15 residues. The CDR3 sequence: CASSLSAGGHYGYTF. The CDR3 DNA sequence: TGTGCCAGCAGCTTATCGGCAGGGGGTCACTATGGCTACACCTTC.

The chain carries TRBV7-9 and TRBJ1-2, with 8 nucleotides matching TRBD1. The CDR3 totals 14 residues. Germline V gene lookup returns CDR1 SEHNR and CDR2 FQNEAQ (reference sequence). V lost 5 bases to trimming and J lost 3 bases; unmatched junction nucleotides: 5. The CDR3 here is CASSPDRADYGYTF. Written as DNA, the CDR3 is TGTGCCAGCAGCCCGGACAGGGCGGACTATGGCTACACCTTC. Combining the CDR3 with reference TRBV7-9 and TRBJ1-2 gives the whole variable domain DTGVSQNPRHKITKRGQNVTFRCDPISEHNRLYWYRQTLGQGPEFLTYFQNEAQLEKSRLLSDRFSAERPKGSFSTLEIQRTEQGDSAMYLCASSPDRADYGYTFGSGTRLTVV.